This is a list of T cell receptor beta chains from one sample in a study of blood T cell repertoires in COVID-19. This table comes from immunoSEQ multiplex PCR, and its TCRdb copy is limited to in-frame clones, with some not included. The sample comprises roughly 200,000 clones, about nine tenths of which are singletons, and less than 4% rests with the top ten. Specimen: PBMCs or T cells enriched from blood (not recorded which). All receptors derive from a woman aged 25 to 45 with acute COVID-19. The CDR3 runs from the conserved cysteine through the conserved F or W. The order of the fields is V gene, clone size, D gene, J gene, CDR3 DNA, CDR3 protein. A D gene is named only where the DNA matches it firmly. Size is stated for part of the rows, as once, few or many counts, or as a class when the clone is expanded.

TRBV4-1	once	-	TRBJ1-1	TGCGCCAGCAGCCACGGACAGCTGAACACTGAAGCTTTCTTT	CASSHGQLNTEAFF
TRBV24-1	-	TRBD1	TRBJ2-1	TGTGCCACCGGCCGGGACAGCTACAATGAGCAGTTCTTC	CATGRDSYNEQFF
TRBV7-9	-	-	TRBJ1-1	TGTGCCAGCAGCCAGTGGCAGACTGAAGCTTTCTTT	CASSQWQTEAFF
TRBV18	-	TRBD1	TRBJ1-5	TGTGCCAGCTCACAAAGCGGACAGGGTGGGCAGCCCCAGCATTTT	CASSQSGQGGQPQHF
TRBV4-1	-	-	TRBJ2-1	TGCGCCAGCAGCTTCTTGACGGGGGGCAGCTACAATGAGCAGTTCTTC	CASSFLTGGSYNEQFF
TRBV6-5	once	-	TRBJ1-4	TGTGCCAGCAGCAACCGGGGGGCTGCTAATGAAAAACTGTTTTTT	CASSNRGAANEKLFF
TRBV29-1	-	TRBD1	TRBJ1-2	TGCAGCGTTGTGTGGACAGGTCGAGGCTACACCTTC	CSVVWTGRGYTF
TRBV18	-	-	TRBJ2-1	TGTGCCAGCTCACCGCTCAGGGGTATGAATGAGCAGTTCTTC	CASSPLRGMNEQFF
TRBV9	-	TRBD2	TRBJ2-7	TGTGCCAGCAGCCTCCGGGGGGGCCTCTACGAGCAGTACTTC	CASSLRGGLYEQYF
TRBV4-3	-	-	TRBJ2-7	TGCGCCAGCAGCCAAGAACAGAAGGCGTACGAGCAGTACTTC	CASSQEQKAYEQYF
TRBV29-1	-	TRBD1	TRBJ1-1	TGCAGCGTCGCTGACAGGGGGTGGTTAGAAGCTTTCTTT	CSVADRGWLEAFF